What follows describes a single T cell receptor (beta chain). No antigen is known for it. Researchers extracted total RNA from unfractionated whole blood. These data originate in a study of human T cells and chemical hapten exposure. Each CDR3 protein is one row after TCRdb ran MiXCR on the 5' RACE reads. The table shows under 85,000 distinct CDR3 sequences, with more than 7.5% occurring only once. V was pared by 9 bases and J by 4 bases, with 8 bases of the junction left unmatched. Germline loops: CDR1 LNHDA, CDR2 SQIVND (reference sequence). The CDR3 consists of 14 residues. General study findings and limits: No change in TCRs above 1 in 1000 frequency was produced by DPC sensitization.

This receptor was taken from a male donor in good health. This chain connects TRBV19 to TRBJ2-1; 8 nucleotides agree with TRBD1. The CDR3 bases are TGTGCCAGCTCCGGGACAGGAGTATACAATGAGCAGTTCTTC. This sequence encodes CASSGTGVYNEQFF. Drawing the rest from reference TRBV19 and TRBJ2-1, the complete variable domain is DGGITQSPKYLFRKEGQNVTLSCEQNLNHDAMYWYRQDPGQGLRLIYYSQIVNDFQKGDIAEGYSVSREKKESFPLTVTSAQKNPTAFYLCASSGTGVYNEQFFGPGTRLTVL.